Presented here are 10 T cell receptor beta chains from one specimen sequenced in a study of T cell changes during pregnancy in multiple sclerosis. TCRdb's table, derived via immunoSEQ multiplex PCR, lists solely in-frame clones and lacks some. Of approximately 100,000 clones in the sample, about nine tenths were seen once. The material was peripheral blood, obtained after pregnancy. The receptors stem from a female donor with multiple sclerosis, enrolled in a pregnancy study.

CDR3 DNA: TGTGCCAGCAGCCCTACAGGGGGAGGCAATCAGCCCCAGCATTTT. It is translated as CASSPTGGGNQPQHF. The rearrangement joins TRBV6-5 to TRBJ1-5, with TRBD1 identical over 8 bases. The germline gives CDR1 MNHEY, CDR2 SVGAGI. The trim removed 6 bases at V and 2 bases at J, leaving 6 bases unmatched. The CDR3 totals 15 residues.

The chain is built from TRBV25-1 and TRBJ1-1, with TRBD1 matching 8 bases. V was clipped by 6 bases and J by 4 bases; unmatched bases: 4. CDR1 and CDR2 from the germline V gene are MGHDK and SYGVNS. This CDR3 has 13 amino acids. In nucleotides, the CDR3 is TGTGCCAGCAGCACAGGGGGATCCACTGAAGCTTTCTTT. Its protein product is CASSTGGSTEAFF.

The chain is built from TRBV2 and TRBJ1-6; 8 positions agree with TRBD1. In germline, CDR1 is SNHLY, CDR2 FYNNEI. J lost 6 bases, V lost 9 bases, and 4 bases had no gene match. This CDR3 is built from 13 residues. CDR3 loop: CASNRGINSPLHF. In nucleotides, the CDR3 is TGTGCCAGTAACAGGGGGATTAATTCACCCCTCCACTTT.

The V and J genes are TRBV13 and TRBJ2-2, with D perhaps matching TRBD1 (5 bases). This CDR3 has 15 residues. CDR1 is PRHDT, CDR2 FYEKMQ, per germline (reference sequence). V was pared by 0 bases and J by 3 bases, with 8 bases between. The chain's CDR3 is CASSLGGDDTGELFF. CDR3 nucleotides: TGTGCCAGCAGCTTAGGAGGGGATGACACCGGGGAGCTGTTTTTT.

This clone was seen a few times. V usage is TRBV6-5 and J usage is TRBJ1-2, with D possibly matching TRBD1 (5 bases). The CDR3 totals 13 residues. The germline V and J ends were trimmed by 7 bases and 8 bases, with 17 bases remaining between them. Looked up from germline, CDR1 is MNHEY and CDR2 is SVGAGI. The CDR3 is CASMGEGRNGYTF. CDR3 nucleotides: TGTGCCAGCATGGGGGAAGGGAGGAACGGCTACACCTTC.

CDR3 region: CASSLKGQGGPSYEQYF. DNA for the CDR3: TGTGCCAGCAGCTTAAAGGGACAGGGGGGGCCCTCCTACGAGCAGTACTTC. The chain joins TRBV7-6 to TRBJ2-7; TRBD1 agrees at 11 bases. Germline assignment: CDR1 SGHVS and CDR2 FNYEAQ. Germline trimming cut 2 bases from V and 0 bases from J; bases unmatched to any gene: 6. The CDR3 spans 17 residues.

The chain has TRBV14 and TRBJ2-7; D is possibly TRBD1 (6 bases). V lost 4 bases to trimming and J lost 3 bases, with 10 bases between them. Germline CDR1 and CDR2: SGHDN and FVKESK. The CDR3 runs 13 residues. In DNA form, the CDR3 reads TGTGCCAGCAGCCTAACAGGGATCTACGAGCAGTACTTC. This codes for CASSLTGIYEQYF.

This chain connects TRBV7-2 to TRBJ1-6, with 9 bases that match TRBD1. CDR3 length equals 17 residues. Germline V gives CDR1 SGHTA, CDR2 FQGNSA. J gave up 2 bases and V 5 bases, and 7 bases lay outside the gene matches. CDR3 loop: CASSVYRQGAYNSPLHF. The CDR3 DNA follows: TGTGCCAGCAGCGTCTATCGACAGGGGGCCTATAATTCACCCCTCCACTTT. Looking up the rest from reference TRBV7-2 and TRBJ1-6 gives the full variable domain: GAGVSQSPSNKVTEKGKDVELRCDPISGHTALYWYRQSLGQGLEFLIYFQGNSAPDKSGLPSDRFSAERTGGSVSTLTIQRTQQEDSAVYLCASSVYRQGAYNSPLHFGNGTRLTVT.

This clone was observed a single time. The rearrangement joins TRBV7-9 to TRBJ2-2; D is perhaps TRBD1 (6 bases). CDR1 and CDR2 (germline): SEHNR, FQNEAQ (reference sequence). There are 14 residues in the CDR3. Trimming stripped 4 bases from V and 1 base from J, with 7 bases between. CDR3 amino acids: CASSWTENTGELFF. CDR3 coding DNA: TGTGCCAGCAGCTGGACAGAGAACACCGGGGAGCTGTTTTTT.

This chain uses TRBV13 with TRBJ2-1; possibly TRBD1 for D (5 bases). Germline V CDR1 and CDR2: PRHDT, FYEKMQ (reference sequence). The CDR3 consists of 13 residues. Trimming took off 4 bases at V and 7 bases at J, with 11 bases between the two ends. This chain's CDR3 is CASSSGSRNEQFF. CDR3 bases: TGTGCCAGCAGCTCAGGGTCTCGGAATGAGCAGTTCTTC.